One TCR beta chain is described in this entry. The antigen remains undetermined. Germline values: CDR1 MGHDK, CDR2 SYGVNS. The V and J ends lost 3 bases and 1 base respectively, with 12 bases between them. The CDR3 has 15 residues. These data are taken from a study of cytomegalovirus exposure and HLA in healthy donors. Study results and caveats: A list of roughly 180 TCR beta chains associated with cytomegalovirus was given. An analysis done earlier found most TCR beta V segments productive about 90% or about 30% of the time.

PCR amplification relied on 60 Vbeta primers (plus 13 Jbeta primers). Profiling relied on immunoSEQ multiplex PCR, and the TCRdb table lists in-frame clones only, not all of them. The sample lists 180,000 or so clones; around 80% were seen once. V usage is TRBV25-1 and J usage is TRBJ1-1; no definite D call. Input material: PBMCs. The receptor comes from a girl aged 10-17 years in good health and CMV-seropositive. The CDR3 DNA sequence: TGTGCCAGCAGTGATCCCAGGCGGGCGAACACTGAAGCTTTCTTT. This encodes CASSDPRRANTEAFF.